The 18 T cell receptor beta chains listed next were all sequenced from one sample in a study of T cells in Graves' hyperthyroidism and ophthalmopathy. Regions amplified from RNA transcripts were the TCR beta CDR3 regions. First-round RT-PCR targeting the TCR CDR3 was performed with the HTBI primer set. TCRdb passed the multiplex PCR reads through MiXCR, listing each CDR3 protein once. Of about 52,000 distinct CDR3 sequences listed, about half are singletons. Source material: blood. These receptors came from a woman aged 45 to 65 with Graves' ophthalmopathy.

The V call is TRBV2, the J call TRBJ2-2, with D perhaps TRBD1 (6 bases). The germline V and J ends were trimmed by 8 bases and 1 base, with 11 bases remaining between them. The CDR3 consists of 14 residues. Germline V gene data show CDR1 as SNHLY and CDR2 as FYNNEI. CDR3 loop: CASSPDRNTGELFF. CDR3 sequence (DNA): TGTGCCAGCTCGCCGGACAGGAACACCGGGGAGCTGTTTTTT. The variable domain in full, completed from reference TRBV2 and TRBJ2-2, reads EPEVTQTPSHQVTQMGQEVILRCVPISNHLYFYWYRQILGQKVEFLVSFYNNEISEKSEIFDDQFSVERPDGSNFTLKIRSTKLEDSAMYFCASSPDRNTGELFFGEGSRLTVL.

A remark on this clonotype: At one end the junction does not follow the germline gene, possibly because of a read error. The CDR3 sequence: CASSYSQSAYTEAFF. CDR3 coding DNA: TGTGCCAGCAGTTACTCGCAATCTGCGTACACGGAAGCTTTCTTT. The chain recombines TRBV6-5 with TRBJ1-1, with no clear D. The CDR3 spans 15 residues. Per the germline V gene, CDR1 is MNHEY and CDR2 is SVGAGI.

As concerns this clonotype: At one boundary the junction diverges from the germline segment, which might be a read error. In nucleotides, the CDR3 is TGTGCCAGCAGCCGTGGGATGACAGTCGATTTT. This encodes CASSRGMTVDF. This chain links TRBV7-2 with TRBJ2-3, with D maybe TRBD1 (5 bases). The CDR3 length is 11 residues. Germline assignment: CDR1 SGHTA and CDR2 FQGNSA. The whole variable domain, filled in from reference TRBV7-2 and TRBJ2-3, reads GAGVSQSPSNKVTEKGKDVELRCDPISGHTALYWYRQSLGQGLEFLIYFQGNSAPDKSGLPSDRFSAERTGGSVSTLTIQRTQQEDSAVYLCASSRGMTVDFGPGTRLTVL.

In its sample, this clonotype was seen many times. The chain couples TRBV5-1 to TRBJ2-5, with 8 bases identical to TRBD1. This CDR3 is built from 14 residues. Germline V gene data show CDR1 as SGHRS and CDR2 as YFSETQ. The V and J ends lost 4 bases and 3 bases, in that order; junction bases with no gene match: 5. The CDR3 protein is CASSIGTGEETQYF. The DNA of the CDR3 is TGCGCCAGCAGCATCGGGACAGGTGAAGAGACCCAGTACTTC.

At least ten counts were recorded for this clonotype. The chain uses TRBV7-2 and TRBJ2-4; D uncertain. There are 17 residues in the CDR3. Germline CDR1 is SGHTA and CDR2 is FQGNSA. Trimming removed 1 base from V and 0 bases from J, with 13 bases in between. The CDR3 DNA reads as TGTGCCAGCAGCTTAGTTGCGTCTCAATTAGCCAAAAACATTCAGTACTTC. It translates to CASSLVASQLAKNIQYF.

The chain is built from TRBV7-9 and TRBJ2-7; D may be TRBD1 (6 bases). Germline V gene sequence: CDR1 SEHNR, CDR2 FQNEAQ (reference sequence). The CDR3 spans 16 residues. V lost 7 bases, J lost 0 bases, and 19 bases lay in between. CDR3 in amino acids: CASTKGGLGSSYEQYF. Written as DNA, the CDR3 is TGTGCCAGCACCAAAGGGGGTTTGGGGAGCTCCTACGAGCAGTACTTC.

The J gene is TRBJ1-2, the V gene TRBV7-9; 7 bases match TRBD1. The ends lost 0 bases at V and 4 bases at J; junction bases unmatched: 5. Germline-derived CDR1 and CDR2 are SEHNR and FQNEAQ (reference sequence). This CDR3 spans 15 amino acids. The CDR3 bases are TGTGCCAGCAGCTTAGCGACAGGGAGGGGCTATGGCTACACCTTC. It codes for CASSLATGRGYGYTF. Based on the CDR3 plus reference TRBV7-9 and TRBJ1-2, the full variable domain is DTGVSQNPRHKITKRGQNVTFRCDPISEHNRLYWYRQTLGQGPEFLTYFQNEAQLEKSRLLSDRFSAERPKGSFSTLEIQRTEQGDSAMYLCASSLATGRGYGYTFGSGTRLTVV.

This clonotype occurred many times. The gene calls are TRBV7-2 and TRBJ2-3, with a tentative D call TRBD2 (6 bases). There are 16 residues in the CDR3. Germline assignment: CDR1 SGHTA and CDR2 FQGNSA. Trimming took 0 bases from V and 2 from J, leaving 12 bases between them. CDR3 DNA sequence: TGTGCCAGCAGCTTAGCTTCTAGCGTGAACACAGATACGCAGTATTTT. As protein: CASSLASSVNTDTQYF.

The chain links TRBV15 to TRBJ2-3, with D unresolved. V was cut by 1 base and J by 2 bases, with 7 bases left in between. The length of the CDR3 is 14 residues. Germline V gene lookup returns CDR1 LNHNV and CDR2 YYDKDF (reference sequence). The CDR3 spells CATSRAGSTDTQYF. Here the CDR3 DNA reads TGTGCCACCAGCAGAGCTGGGTCCACAGATACGCAGTATTTT.

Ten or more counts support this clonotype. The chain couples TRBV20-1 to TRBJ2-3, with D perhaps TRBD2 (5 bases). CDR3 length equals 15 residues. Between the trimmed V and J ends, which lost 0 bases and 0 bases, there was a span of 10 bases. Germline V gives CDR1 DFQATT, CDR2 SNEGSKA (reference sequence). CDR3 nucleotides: TGCAGTGCTAGAGATGGGAGAAAAAGCACAGATACGCAGTATTTT. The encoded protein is CSARDGRKSTDTQYF.

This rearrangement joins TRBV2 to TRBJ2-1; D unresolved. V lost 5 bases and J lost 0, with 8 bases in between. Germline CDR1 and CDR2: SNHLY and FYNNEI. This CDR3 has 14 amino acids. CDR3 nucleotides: TGTGCCAGCAGTCCATGGAGCTCCTACAATGAGCAGTTCTTC. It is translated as CASSPWSSYNEQFF.

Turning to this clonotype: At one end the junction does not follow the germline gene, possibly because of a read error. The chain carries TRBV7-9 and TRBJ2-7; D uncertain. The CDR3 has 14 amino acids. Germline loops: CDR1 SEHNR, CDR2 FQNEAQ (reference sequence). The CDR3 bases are TGTGTCAGCAGCTTAGAGGAGAGAACCTACGAGCAGTACTTC. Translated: CVSSLEERTYEQYF. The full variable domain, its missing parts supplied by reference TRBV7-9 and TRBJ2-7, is DTGVSQNPRHKITKRGQNVTFRCDPISEHNRLYWYRQTLGQGPEFLTYFQNEAQLEKSRLLSDRFSAERPKGSFSTLEIQRTEQGDSAMYLCVSSLEERTYEQYFGPGTRLTVT.

The DNA for the CDR3 is TGTGCCAGCAGCTTCGGGGGGGGAGACGAGCAGTACTTC. It encodes CASSFGGGDEQYF. The chain is built from TRBV7-3 and TRBJ2-7; 8 bases agree with TRBD2. V dropped 3 bases and J dropped 5; count of bases not matched to a gene: 3. The CDR3 loop spans 13 amino acids. Germline-derived CDR1 and CDR2 are SGHTA and FQGTGA.

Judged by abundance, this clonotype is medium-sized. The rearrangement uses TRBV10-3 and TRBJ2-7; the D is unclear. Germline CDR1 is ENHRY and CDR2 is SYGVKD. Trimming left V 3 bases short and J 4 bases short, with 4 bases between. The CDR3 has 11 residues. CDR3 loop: CAISEAYEQYF. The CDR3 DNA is TGTGCCATCAGTGAAGCTTACGAGCAGTACTTC.

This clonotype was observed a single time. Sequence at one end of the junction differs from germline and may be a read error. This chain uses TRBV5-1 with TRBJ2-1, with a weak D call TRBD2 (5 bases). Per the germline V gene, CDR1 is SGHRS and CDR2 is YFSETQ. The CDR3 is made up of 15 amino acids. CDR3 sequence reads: CASSLELGEYNELFF. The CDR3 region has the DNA TGCGCCAGCAGCTTGGAGTTGGGAGAATACAATGAGCTGTTCTTC.

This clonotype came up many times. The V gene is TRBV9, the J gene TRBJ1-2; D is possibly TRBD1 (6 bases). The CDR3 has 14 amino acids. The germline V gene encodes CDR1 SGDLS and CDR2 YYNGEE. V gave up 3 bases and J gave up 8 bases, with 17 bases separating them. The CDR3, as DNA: TGTGCCAGCAGCGCCCATACAGGGTACGGAGGCTACACCTTC. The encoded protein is CASSAHTGYGGYTF.

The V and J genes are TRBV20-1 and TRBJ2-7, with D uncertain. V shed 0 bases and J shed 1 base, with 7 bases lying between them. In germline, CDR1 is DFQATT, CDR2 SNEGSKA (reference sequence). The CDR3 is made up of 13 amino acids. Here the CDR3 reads CSARELGSYEQYF. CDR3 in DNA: TGCAGTGCTAGAGAATTAGGGTCCTACGAGCAGTACTTC.

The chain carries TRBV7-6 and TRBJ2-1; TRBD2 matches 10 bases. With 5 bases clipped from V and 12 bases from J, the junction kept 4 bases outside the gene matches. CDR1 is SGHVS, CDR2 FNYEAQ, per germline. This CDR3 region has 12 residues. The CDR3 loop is CASSASGSSQFF. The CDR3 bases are TGTGCCAGCAGCGCTAGCGGGAGTTCGCAGTTCTTC. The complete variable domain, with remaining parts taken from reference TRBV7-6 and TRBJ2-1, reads GAGVSQSPRYKVTKRGQDVALRCDPISGHVSLYWYRQALGQGPEFLTYFNYEAQQDKSGLPNDRFSAERPEGSISTLTIQRTEQRDSAMYRCASSASGSSQFFGPGTRLTVL.